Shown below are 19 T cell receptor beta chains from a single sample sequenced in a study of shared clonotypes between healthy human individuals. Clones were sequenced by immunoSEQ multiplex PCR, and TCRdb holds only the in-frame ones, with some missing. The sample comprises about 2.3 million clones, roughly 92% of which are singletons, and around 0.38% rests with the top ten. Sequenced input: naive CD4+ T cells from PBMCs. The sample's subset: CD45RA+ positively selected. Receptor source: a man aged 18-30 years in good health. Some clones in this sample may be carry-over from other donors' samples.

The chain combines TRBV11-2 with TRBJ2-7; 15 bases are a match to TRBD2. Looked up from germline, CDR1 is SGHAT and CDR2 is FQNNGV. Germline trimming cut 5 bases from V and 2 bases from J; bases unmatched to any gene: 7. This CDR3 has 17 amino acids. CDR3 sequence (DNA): TGTGCCAGCAGCCAAACGGGACTAGCGGGAGGTGCCTACGAGCAGTACTTC. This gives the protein CASSQTGLAGGAYEQYF.

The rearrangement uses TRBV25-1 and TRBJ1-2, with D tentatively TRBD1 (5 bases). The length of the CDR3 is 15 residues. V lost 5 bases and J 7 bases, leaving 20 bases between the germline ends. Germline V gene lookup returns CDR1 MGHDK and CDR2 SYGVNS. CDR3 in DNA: TGTGCCAGCAGTACCCCAGGGACCACCTCTGGTGGCTACACCTTC. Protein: CASSTPGTTSGGYTF.

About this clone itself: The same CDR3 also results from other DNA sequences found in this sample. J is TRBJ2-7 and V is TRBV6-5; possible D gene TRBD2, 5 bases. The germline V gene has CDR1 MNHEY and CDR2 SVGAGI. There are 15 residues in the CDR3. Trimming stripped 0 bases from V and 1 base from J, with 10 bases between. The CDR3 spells CASSYSSSGSYEQYF. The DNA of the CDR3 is TGTGCCAGCAGTTACTCCTCCTCGGGATCCTACGAGCAGTACTTC.

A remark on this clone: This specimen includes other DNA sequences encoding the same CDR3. The CDR3 region is CAWSVAGNQPQHF. The CDR3 DNA is TGTGCCTGGAGTGTGGCAGGGAACCAGCCCCAGCATTTT. The V call is TRBV30, the J call TRBJ1-5, with D possibly TRBD1 on 5 matching bases. Deletions cut 0 bases from V and 7 bases from J, with 10 bases between. The CDR3 consists of 13 residues. Germline CDR1 is GTSNPN and CDR2 is SVGIG (reference sequence).

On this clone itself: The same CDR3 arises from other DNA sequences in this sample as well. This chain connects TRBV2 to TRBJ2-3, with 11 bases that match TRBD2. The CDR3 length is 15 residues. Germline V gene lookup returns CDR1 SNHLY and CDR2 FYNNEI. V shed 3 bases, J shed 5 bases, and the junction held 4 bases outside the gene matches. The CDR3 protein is CASSDGLAGGDTQYF. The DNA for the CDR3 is TGTGCCAGCAGTGATGGGCTAGCGGGAGGAGATACGCAGTATTTT.

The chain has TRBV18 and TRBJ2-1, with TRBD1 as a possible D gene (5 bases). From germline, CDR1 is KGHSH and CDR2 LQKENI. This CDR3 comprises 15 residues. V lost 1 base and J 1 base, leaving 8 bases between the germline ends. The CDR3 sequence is CASSPLRQSYNEQFF. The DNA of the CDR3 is TGTGCCAGCTCACCACTCAGACAGTCCTACAATGAGCAGTTCTTC.

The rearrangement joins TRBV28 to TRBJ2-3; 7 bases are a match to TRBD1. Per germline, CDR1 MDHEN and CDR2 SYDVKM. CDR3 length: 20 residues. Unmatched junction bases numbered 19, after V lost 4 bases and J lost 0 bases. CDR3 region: CASSSEATTGRVLSTDTQYF. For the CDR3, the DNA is TGTGCCAGCAGTTCTGAAGCGACGACAGGGCGAGTTCTTAGCACAGATACGCAGTATTTT.

Here the CDR3 reads CASSLQDVYEQYF. CDR3 coding DNA: TGTGCCAGCAGCCTCCAGGACGTCTACGAGCAGTACTTC. The chain couples TRBV5-8 to TRBJ2-7; no reliable D call. Trimming left V 4 bases short and J 3 bases short, with 11 bases between. CDR3 length: 13 amino acids. The germline V gene has CDR1 SGHTS and CDR2 YDEGEE. The variable domain in full, completed from reference TRBV5-8 and TRBJ2-7, reads EAGVTQSPTHLIKTRGQQATLRCSPISGHTSVYWYQQALGLGLQFLLWYDEGEERNRGNFPPRFSGRQFPNYSSELNVNALELEDSALYLCASSLQDVYEQYFGPGTRLTVT.

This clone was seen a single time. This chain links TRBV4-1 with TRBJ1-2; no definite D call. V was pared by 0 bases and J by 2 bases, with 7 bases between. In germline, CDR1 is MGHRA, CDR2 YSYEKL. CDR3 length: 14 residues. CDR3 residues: CASSQEVINYGYTF. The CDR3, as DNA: TGCGCCAGCAGCCAAGAAGTAATCAACTATGGCTACACCTTC.

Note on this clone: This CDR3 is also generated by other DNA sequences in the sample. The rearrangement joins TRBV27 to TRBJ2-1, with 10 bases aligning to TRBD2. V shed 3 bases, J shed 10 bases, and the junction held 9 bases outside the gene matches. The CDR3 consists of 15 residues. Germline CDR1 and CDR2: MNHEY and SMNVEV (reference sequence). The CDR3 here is CASSFGLAGVGEQFF. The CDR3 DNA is TGTGCCAGCAGTTTTGGTCTAGCGGGAGTCGGGGAGCAGTTCTTC.

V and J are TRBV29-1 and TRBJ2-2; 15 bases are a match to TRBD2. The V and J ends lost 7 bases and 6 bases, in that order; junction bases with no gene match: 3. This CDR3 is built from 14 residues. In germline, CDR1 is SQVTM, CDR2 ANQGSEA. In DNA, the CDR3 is TGCAGCGCGCGGACTAGCGGGAGGGCCGGGGAGCTGTTTTTT. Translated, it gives CSARTSGRAGELFF.

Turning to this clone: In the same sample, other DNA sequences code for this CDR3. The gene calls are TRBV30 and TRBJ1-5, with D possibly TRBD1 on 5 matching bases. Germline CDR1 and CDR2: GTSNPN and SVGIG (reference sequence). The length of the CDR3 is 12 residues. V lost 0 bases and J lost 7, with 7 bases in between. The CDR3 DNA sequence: TGTGCCTGGAGTGTAAGGGGACAGCCCCAGCATTTT. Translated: CAWSVRGQPQHF.

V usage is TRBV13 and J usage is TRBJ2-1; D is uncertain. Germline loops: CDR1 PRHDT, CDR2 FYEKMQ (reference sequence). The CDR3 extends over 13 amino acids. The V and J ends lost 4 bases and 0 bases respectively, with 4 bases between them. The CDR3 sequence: CASSSNSYNEQFF. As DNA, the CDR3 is TGTGCCAGCAGCTCTAACTCCTACAATGAGCAGTTCTTC.

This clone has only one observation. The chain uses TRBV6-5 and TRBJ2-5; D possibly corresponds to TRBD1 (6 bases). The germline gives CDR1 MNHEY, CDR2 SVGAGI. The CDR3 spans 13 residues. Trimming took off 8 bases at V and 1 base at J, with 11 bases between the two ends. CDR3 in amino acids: CASSGTFQETQYF. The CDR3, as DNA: TGTGCCAGCTCTGGGACATTCCAAGAGACCCAGTACTTC.

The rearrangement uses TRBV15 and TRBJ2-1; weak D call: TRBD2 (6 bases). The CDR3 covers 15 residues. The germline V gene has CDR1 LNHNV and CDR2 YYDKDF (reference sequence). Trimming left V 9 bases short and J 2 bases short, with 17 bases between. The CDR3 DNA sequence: TGTGCCACTACCCGGCGGGATGGAACCTACAATGAGCAGTTCTTC. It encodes CATTRRDGTYNEQFF.

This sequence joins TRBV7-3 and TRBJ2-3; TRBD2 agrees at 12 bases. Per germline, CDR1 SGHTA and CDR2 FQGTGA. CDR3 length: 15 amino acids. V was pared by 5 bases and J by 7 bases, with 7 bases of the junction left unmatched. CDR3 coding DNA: TGTGCCAGCAGCGCGACTAGCGGGAGTTCAAATACGCAGTATTTT. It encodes CASSATSGSSNTQYF.

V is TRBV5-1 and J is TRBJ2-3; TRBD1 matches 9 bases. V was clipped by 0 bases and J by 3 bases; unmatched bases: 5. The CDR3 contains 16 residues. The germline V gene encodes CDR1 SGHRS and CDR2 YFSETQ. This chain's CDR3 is CASSLVGQGMTDTQYF. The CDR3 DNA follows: TGCGCCAGCAGCTTGGTTGGACAGGGGATGACAGATACGCAGTATTTT. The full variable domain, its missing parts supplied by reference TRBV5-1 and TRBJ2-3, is KAGVTQTPRYLIKTRGQQVTLSCSPISGHRSVSWYQQTPGQGLQFLFEYFSETQRNKGNFPGRFSGRQFSNSRSEMNVSTLELGDSALYLCASSLVGQGMTDTQYFGPGTRLTVL.

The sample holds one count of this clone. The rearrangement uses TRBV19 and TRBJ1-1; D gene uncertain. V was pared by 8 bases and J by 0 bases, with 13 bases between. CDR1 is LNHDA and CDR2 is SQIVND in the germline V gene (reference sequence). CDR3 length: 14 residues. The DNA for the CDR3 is TGTGCCAGTGTAAAGGACCGAATGAACACTGAAGCTTTCTTT. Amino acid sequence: CASVKDRMNTEAFF.

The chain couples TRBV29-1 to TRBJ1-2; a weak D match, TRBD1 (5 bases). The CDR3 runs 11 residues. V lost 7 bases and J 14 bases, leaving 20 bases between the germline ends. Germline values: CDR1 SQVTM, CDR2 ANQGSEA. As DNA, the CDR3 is TGCAGCGCTGGCGGGACCCCCGGCGGGACCTTC. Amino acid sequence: CSAGGTPGGTF.